The present entry profiles one T cell receptor beta chain with its context. Its antigen is undetermined. The germline V and J ends were trimmed by 5 bases and 0 bases, with 8 bases remaining between them. The CDR3 runs to 14 residues. Germline V lookup: CDR1 MNHNS, CDR2 SASEGT. The data are from a study of identical twins. TCRdb ran MiXCR on the 5' RACE reads and lists one entry per CDR3 protein. Among a few hundred thousand distinct CDR3 sequences listed, roughly a quarter were seen once. The study, taken as a whole, reports: A cross-sectional statistical analysis, not follow-up of the same donors, supported the conclusions. It was possible that invariant MAIT and iNKT cells partly confounded the zero-insertion analyses.

These same data were also listed under a study on T cells expressing NK-cell markers. That source notes: Restriction of sorting to alpha-beta TCR T cells was accomplished in several experiments using an anti-gamma-delta TCR antibody. Topping the CD3+CD56-NKG2C+ fraction as well were these clonotypes, in several donors.

Material: CD4+ T cells sorted from blood. The receptor was derived from a young woman in good health. The chain recombines TRBV6-1 with TRBJ1-3; D is unresolved. CDR3 sequence (DNA): TGTGCCAGCAGTACCTCAACCTCTGGAAACACCATATATTTT. Translation gives CASSTSTSGNTIYF.